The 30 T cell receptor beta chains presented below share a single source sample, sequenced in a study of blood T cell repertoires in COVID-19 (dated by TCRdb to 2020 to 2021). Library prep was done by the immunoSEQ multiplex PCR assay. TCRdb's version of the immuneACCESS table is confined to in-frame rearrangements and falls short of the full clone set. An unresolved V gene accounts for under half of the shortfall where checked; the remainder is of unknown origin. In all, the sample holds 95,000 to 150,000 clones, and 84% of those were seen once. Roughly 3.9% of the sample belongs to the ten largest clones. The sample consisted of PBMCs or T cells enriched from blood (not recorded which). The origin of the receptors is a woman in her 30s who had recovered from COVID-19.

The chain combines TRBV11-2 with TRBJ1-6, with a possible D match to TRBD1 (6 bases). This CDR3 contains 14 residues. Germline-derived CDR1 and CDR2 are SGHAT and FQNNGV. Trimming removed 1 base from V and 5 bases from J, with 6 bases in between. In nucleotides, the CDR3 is TGTGCCAGCAGCTTAGCAGGGGATAATTCACCCCTCCACTTT. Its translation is CASSLAGDNSPLHF.

DNA of the CDR3: TGTGCCAGCAGGAACACTGAACGGAGCTATGGCTACACCTTC. It translates to CASRNTERSYGYTF. The rearrangement joins TRBV6-5 to TRBJ1-2; D is undetermined. CDR3 length: 14 amino acids. Trimming cost V 6 bases and J 4 bases, with 15 bases left between them. Germline V CDR1 and CDR2: MNHEY, SVGAGI.

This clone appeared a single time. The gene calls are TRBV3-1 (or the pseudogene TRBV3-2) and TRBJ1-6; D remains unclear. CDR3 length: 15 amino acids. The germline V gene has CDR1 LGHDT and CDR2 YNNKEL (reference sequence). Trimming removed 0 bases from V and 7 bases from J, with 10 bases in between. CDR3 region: CASSQDPGTNSPLHF. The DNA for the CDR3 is TGTGCCAGCAGCCAAGATCCCGGTACGAATTCACCCCTCCACTTT.

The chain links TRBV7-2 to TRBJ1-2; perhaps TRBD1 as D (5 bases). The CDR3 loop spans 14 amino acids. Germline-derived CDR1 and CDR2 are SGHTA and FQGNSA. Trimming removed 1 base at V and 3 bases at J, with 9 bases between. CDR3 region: CASSLDQGDYGYTF. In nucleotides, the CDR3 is TGTGCCAGCAGCTTAGACCAGGGTGACTATGGCTACACCTTC.

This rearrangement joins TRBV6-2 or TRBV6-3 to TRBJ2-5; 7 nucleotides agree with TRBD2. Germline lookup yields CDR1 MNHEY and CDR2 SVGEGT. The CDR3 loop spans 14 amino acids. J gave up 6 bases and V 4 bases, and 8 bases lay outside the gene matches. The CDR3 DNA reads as TGTGCCAGCAGTTCGAGGACTAGTCTGCAGACCCAGTACTTC. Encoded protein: CASSSRTSLQTQYF.

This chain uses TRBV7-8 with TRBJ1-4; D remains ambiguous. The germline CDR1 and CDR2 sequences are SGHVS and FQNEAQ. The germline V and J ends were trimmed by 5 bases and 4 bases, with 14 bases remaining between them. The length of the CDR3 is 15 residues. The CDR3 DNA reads TGTGCCAGCAGCCCTCAGAGGGCGGGTAATGAAAAACTGTTTTTT. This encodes CASSPQRAGNEKLFF.

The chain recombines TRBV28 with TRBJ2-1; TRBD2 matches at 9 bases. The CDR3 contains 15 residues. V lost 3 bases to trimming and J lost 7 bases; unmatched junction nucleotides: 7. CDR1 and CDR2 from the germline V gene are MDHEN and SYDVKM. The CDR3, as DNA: TGTGCCAGCAGTTTGGATAGCGGGAGAGTTAATGAGCAGTTCTTC. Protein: CASSLDSGRVNEQFF. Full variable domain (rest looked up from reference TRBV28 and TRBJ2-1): DVKVTQSSRYLVKRTGEKVFLECVQDMDHENMFWYRQDPGLGLRLIYFSYDVKMKEKGDIPEGYSVSREKKERFSLILESASTNQTSMYLCASSLDSGRVNEQFFGPGTRLTVL.

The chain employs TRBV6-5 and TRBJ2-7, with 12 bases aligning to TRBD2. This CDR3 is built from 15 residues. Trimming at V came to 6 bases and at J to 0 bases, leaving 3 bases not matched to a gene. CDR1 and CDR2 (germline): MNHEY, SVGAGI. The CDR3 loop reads CASRKTSGSSYEQYF. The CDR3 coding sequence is TGTGCCAGCAGGAAGACTAGCGGGAGCTCCTACGAGCAGTACTTC.

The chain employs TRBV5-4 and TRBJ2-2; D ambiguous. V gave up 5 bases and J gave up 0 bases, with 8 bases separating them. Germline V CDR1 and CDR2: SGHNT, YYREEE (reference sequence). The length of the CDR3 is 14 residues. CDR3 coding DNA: TGTGCCAGCAGACGATACTCGAACACCGGGGAGCTGTTTTTT. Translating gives CASRRYSNTGELFF.

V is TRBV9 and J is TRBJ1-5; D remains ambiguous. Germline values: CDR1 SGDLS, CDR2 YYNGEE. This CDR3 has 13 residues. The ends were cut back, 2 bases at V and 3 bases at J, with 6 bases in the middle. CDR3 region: CASSVWANQPQHF. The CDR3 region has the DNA TGTGCCAGCAGCGTGTGGGCCAATCAGCCCCAGCATTTT.

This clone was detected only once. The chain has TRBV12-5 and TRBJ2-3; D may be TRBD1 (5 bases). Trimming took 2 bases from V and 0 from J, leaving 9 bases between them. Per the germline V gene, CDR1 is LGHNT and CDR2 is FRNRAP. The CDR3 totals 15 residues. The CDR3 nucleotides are TGTGCTAGTGGTTTGCAGGGCGGTAGCACAGATACGCAGTATTTT. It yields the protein CASGLQGGSTDTQYF.

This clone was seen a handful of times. In DNA, the CDR3 is TGTGCCAGCAGTCCACTAGACGTTACAGGGAACAATCAGCCCCAGCATTTT. Amino acids: CASSPLDVTGNNQPQHF. The chain joins TRBV6-6 to TRBJ1-5, with a possible D match to TRBD1 (6 bases). V was cut by 5 bases and J by 3 bases, with 20 bases left in between. The germline V gene has CDR1 MNHNY and CDR2 SVGAGI (reference sequence). The CDR3 has 17 amino acids.

DNA for the CDR3: TGCGCCAGCGGGGGGGGACAGCAGTTCTTC. This translates into CASGGGQQFF. The chain joins TRBV10-1 to TRBJ2-1, with TRBD2 matching over 7 bases. After removal of 8 bases from V and 11 bases from J, the junction contained 3 bases not matched to a gene. The germline V gene encodes CDR1 WNHNN and CDR2 SYGVQD (reference sequence). The CDR3 consists of 10 residues.

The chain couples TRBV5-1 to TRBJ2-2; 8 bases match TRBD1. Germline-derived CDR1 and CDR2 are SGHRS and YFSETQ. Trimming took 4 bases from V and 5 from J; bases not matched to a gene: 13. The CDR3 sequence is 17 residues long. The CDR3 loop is CASSPGQGRSVTGELFF. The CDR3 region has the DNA TGCGCCAGCAGCCCTGGACAGGGAAGGTCGGTTACCGGGGAGCTGTTTTTT.

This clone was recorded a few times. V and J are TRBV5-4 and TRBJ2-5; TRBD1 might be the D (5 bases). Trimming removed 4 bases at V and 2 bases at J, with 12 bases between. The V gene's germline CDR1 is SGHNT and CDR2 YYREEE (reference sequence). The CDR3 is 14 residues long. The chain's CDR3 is CASSLRGHQETQYF. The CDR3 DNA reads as TGTGCCAGCAGCCTAAGGGGTCATCAAGAGACCCAGTACTTC.

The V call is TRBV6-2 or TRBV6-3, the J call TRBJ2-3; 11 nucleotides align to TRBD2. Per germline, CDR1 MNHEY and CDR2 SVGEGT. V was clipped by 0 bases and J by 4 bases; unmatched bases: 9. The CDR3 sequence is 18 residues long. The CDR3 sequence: CASSYSHIAGGPSDTQYF. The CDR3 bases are TGTGCCAGCAGTTACTCCCACATAGCGGGAGGGCCTTCAGATACGCAGTATTTT.

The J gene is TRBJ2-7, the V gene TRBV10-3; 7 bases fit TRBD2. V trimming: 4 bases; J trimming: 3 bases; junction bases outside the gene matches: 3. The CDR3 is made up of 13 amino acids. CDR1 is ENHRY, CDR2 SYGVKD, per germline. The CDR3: CAISGASGYEQYF. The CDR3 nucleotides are TGTGCCATCAGTGGGGCTAGCGGCTACGAGCAGTACTTC.

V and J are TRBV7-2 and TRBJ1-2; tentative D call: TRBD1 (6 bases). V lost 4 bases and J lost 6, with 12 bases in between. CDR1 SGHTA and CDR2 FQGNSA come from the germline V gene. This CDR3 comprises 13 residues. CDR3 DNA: TGTGCCAGCAGCTGGGGGGCGGGGGATGGCTACACCTTC. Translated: CASSWGAGDGYTF.

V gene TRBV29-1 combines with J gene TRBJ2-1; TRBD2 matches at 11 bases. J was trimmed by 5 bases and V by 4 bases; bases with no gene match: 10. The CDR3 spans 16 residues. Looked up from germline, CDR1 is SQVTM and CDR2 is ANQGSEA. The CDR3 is CSVATFSGRADNEQFF. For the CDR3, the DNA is TGCAGCGTTGCAACCTTTAGCGGGAGGGCCGACAATGAGCAGTTCTTC.

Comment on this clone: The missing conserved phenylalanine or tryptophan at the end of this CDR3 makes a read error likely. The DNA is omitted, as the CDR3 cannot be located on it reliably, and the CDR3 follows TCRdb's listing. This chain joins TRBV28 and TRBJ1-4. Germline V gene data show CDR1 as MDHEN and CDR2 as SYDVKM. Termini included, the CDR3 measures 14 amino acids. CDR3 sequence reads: CASSFILAGEILWA.

The CDR3 nucleotides read TGTGCCAGCAGACCCGGGGGAGGAACTGAAGCTTTCTTT. This translates into CASRPGGGTEAFF. The rearrangement joins TRBV3-1 (or the pseudogene TRBV3-2) to TRBJ1-1; D may be TRBD1 (5 bases). Germline V gene lookup returns CDR1 LGHDT and CDR2 YNNKEL (reference sequence). Trimming took off 6 bases at V and 5 bases at J, with 13 bases between the two ends. The CDR3 is 13 residues long.

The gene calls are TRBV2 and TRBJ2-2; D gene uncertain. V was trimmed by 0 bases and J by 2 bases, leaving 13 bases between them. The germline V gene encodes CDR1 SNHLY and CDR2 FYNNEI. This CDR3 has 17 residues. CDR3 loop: CASSEATIASNTGELFF. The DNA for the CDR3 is TGTGCCAGCAGTGAAGCAACAATAGCTTCCAACACCGGGGAGCTGTTTTTT.

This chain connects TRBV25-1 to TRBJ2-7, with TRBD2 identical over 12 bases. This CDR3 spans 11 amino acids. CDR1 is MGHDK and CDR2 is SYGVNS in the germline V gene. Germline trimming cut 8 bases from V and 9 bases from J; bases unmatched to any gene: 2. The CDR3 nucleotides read TGTGCCAGCGGACTAGCGGGGTTGCAGTACTTC. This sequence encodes CASGLAGLQYF.

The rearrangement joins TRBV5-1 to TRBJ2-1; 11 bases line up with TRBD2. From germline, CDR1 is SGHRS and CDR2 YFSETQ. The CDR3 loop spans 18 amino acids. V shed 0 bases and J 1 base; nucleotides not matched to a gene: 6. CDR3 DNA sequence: TGCGCCAGCAGCTTGGTGGTGGGGACTAGCGGATCCTACAATGAGCAGTTCTTC. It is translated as CASSLVVGTSGSYNEQFF. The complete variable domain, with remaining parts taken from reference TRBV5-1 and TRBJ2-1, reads KAGVTQTPRYLIKTRGQQVTLSCSPISGHRSVSWYQQTPGQGLQFLFEYFSETQRNKGNFPGRFSGRQFSNSRSEMNVSTLELGDSALYLCASSLVVGTSGSYNEQFFGPGTRLTVL.

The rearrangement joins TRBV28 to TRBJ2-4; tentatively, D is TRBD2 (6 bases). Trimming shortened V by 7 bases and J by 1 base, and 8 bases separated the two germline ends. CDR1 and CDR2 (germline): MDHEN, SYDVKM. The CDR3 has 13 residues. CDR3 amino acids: CASIGGAKNIQYF. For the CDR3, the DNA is TGTGCCAGCATAGGAGGGGCCAAAAACATTCAGTACTTC.

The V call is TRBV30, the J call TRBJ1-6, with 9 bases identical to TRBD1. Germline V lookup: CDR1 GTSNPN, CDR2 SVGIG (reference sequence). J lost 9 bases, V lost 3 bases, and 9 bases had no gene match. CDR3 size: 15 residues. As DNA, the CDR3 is TGTGCCTGGAGAGCCGGGACAGGGTTTGGTTCACCCCTCCACTTT. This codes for CAWRAGTGFGSPLHF.

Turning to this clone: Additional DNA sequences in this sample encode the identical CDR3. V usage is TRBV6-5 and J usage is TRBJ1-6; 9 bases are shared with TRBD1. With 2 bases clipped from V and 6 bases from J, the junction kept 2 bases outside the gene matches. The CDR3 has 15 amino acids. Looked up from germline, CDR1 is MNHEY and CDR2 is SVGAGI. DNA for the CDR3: TGTGCCAGCAGTTACCAGGGACAGGGTAATTCACCCCTCCACTTT. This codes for CASSYQGQGNSPLHF.

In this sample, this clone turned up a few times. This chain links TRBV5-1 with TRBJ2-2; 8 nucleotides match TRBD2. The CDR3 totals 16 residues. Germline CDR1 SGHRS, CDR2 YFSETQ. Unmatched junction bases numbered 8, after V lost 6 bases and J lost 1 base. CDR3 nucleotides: TGCGCCAGCACACGCCTAGCGGGCCGGAACACCGGGGAGCTGTTTTTT. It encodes CASTRLAGRNTGELFF.

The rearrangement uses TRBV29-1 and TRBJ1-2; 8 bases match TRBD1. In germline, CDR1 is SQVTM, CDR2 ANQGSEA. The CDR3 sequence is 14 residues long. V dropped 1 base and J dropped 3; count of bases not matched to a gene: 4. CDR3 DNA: TGCAGCGTTGAAGCTGCGGACAGGGACTATGGCTACACCTTC. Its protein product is CSVEAADRDYGYTF. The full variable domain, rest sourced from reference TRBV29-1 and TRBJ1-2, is SAVISQKPSRDICQRGTSLTIQCQVDSQVTMMFWYRQQPGQSLTLIATANQGSEATYESGFVIDKFPISRPNLTFSTLTVSNMSPEDSSIYLCSVEAADRDYGYTFGSGTRLTVV.

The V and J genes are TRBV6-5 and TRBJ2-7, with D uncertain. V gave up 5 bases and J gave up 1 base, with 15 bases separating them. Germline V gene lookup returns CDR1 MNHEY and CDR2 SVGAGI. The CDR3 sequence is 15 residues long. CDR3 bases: TGTGCCAGCAGTAACCCCTCGAGAGGATCCTACGAGCAGTACTTC. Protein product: CASSNPSRGSYEQYF.